These 30 T cell receptor beta chains share one sample of origin, sequenced in a study of blood T cell repertoires in COVID-19. Here immunoSEQ multiplex PCR was the method, and the copy in TCRdb shows in-frame clones only, minus some. The top ten clones hold around 1.6% of a sample with over 250,000 clones, roughly 80% of them seen once. Input material: peripheral blood. Receptors were obtained from a human donor with COVID-19, enrolled during active disease. The donor label of this sample is uncertain.

The rearrangement links TRBV28 to TRBJ1-1; the match to TRBD1 covers 7 bases. The germline V gene has CDR1 MDHEN and CDR2 SYDVKM. The CDR3 has 14 amino acids. J was trimmed by 2 bases and V by 6 bases; bases with no gene match: 6. The CDR3 is CASRLGTANTEAFF. The CDR3 DNA follows: TGTGCCAGCAGACTCGGGACAGCTAACACTGAAGCTTTCTTT.

The J gene is TRBJ1-4, the V gene TRBV6-5; D is uncertain. CDR3 size: 14 residues. Germline lookup yields CDR1 MNHEY and CDR2 SVGAGI. V lost 0 bases to trimming and J lost 8 bases, with 10 bases between them. The CDR3, as DNA: TGTGCCAGCAGTTACTCGCCAGGTTGGGAAAAACTGTTTTTT. It encodes CASSYSPGWEKLFF.

A remark on this clone: Other DNA sequences from this sample encode an identical CDR3 as well. The chain uses TRBV30 and TRBJ2-2; a weak D match, TRBD1 (6 bases). This CDR3 is 13 amino acids long. Germline assignment: CDR1 GTSNPN and CDR2 SVGIG (reference sequence). Trimming took 2 bases from V and 5 from J, leaving 9 bases between them. For the CDR3, the DNA is TGTGCCTGGAGTCCGAGGGGGACCGGGGAGCTGTTTTTT. It encodes CAWSPRGTGELFF.

The chain has TRBV5-4 and TRBJ1-4; no definite D call. The V end lost 1 base, the J end lost 7 bases, and 11 bases lay between the germline ends. This CDR3 comprises 14 residues. Per germline, CDR1 SGHNT and CDR2 YYREEE (reference sequence). CDR3 loop: CASSLTGSREKLFF. The CDR3 DNA reads as TGTGCCAGCAGCTTGACGGGGTCCCGTGAAAAACTGTTTTTT.

This rearrangement joins TRBV11-2 to TRBJ2-3, with no clear D. CDR3 length: 14 residues. Trimming cost V 3 bases and J 3 bases, with 10 bases left between them. Looked up from germline, CDR1 is SGHAT and CDR2 is FQNNGV. The CDR3 region has the DNA TGTGCCAGCAGCTTTTTGGGCCCGACAGATACGCAGTATTTT. This gives the protein CASSFLGPTDTQYF.

The chain joins TRBV19 to TRBJ2-3, with a possible D match to TRBD2 (5 bases). With 7 bases removed from V and 5 bases from J, the gap between germline ends came to 22 bases. The CDR3 runs 16 residues. Germline V lookup: CDR1 LNHDA, CDR2 SQIVND (reference sequence). This CDR3 is CASKGAGAARGDTQYF. The DNA of the CDR3 is TGTGCCAGTAAAGGAGCAGGAGCGGCCCGGGGAGATACGCAGTATTTT.

The J gene is TRBJ2-7, the V gene TRBV5-1; D is possibly TRBD1 (5 bases). This CDR3 spans 12 amino acids. Germline V CDR1 and CDR2: SGHRS, YFSETQ. V was cut by 4 bases and J by 6 bases, with 11 bases left in between. CDR3 DNA sequence: TGCGCCAGCAGCCCAGGGAATATCGAGCAGTACTTC. This sequence encodes CASSPGNIEQYF.

The chain carries TRBV5-1 and TRBJ2-1, with a weak D call TRBD2 (6 bases). V was trimmed by 1 base and J by 10 bases, leaving 9 bases between them. This CDR3 is 12 amino acids long. The germline V gene encodes CDR1 SGHRS and CDR2 YFSETQ. The CDR3 sequence: CASSLPGEEQFF. Written as DNA, the CDR3 is TGCGCCAGCAGCTTGCCGGGAGAGGAGCAGTTCTTC.

The chain carries TRBV28 and TRBJ2-1, with D perhaps matching TRBD2 (5 bases). Germline loops: CDR1 MDHEN, CDR2 SYDVKM. The length of the CDR3 is 15 residues. Trimming left V 5 bases short and J 0 bases short, with 11 bases between. The CDR3: CASSLTAASYNEQFF. DNA of the CDR3: TGTGCCAGCAGTCTTACAGCGGCCTCCTACAATGAGCAGTTCTTC.

This clone was seen only once. The conserved phenylalanine or tryptophan normally closing the CDR3 is absent here, so this likely arose from a read error. Because the CDR3's place on the DNA is in doubt, the DNA is left out and the CDR3 is given as listed by TCRdb. The chain is built from TRBV10-1 and TRBJ2-4; the DNA was not compared with TRBD2, the D call given in the table. Germline lookup yields CDR1 WNHNN and CDR2 SYGVQD (reference sequence). The CDR3 is 8 amino acids long, termini counted. The CDR3 is CASRAGDG.

DNA of the CDR3: TGTGCCAGCAGCCAGGACGGGGGGGGTTACAATGAGCAGTTCTTC. This translates into CASSQDGGGYNEQFF. The V gene is TRBV14, the J gene TRBJ2-1; 8 bases align to TRBD2. The CDR3 runs 15 residues. V trimming: 3 bases; J trimming: 4 bases; junction bases outside the gene matches: 5. Germline V lookup: CDR1 SGHDN, CDR2 FVKESK.

This chain joins TRBV19 and TRBJ2-4, with D tentatively TRBD1 (5 bases). The CDR3 consists of 16 residues. V was trimmed by 3 bases and J by 0 bases, leaving 12 bases between them. Germline V gene lookup returns CDR1 LNHDA and CDR2 SQIVND (reference sequence). The CDR3 reads CASSMARGLAKNIQYF. DNA of the CDR3: TGTGCCAGTAGTATGGCAAGGGGTCTAGCCAAAAACATTCAGTACTTC.

The chain has TRBV7-2 and TRBJ2-3, with 8 positions matching TRBD2. Per germline, CDR1 SGHTA and CDR2 FQGNSA. The CDR3 spans 16 residues. V trimming: 0 bases; J trimming: 6 bases; junction bases outside the gene matches: 8. Here the CDR3 reads CASSLALPTSVDTQYF. Written as DNA, the CDR3 is TGTGCCAGCAGCTTAGCCCTTCCGACTAGCGTGGATACGCAGTATTTT.

This clone was observed a single time. This chain's CDR3 is CASRKDRGDYGYTF. The CDR3 DNA follows: TGTGCCAGCAGAAAAGACAGGGGGGACTATGGCTACACCTTC. The chain joins TRBV2 to TRBJ1-2; 9 bases fit TRBD1. Germline trimming cut 6 bases from V and 3 bases from J; bases unmatched to any gene: 5. CDR1 SNHLY and CDR2 FYNNEI come from the germline V gene. This CDR3 comprises 14 residues. Together with reference TRBV2 and TRBJ1-2, the CDR3 gives the full variable domain: EPEVTQTPSHQVTQMGQEVILRCVPISNHLYFYWYRQILGQKVEFLVSFYNNEISEKSEIFDDQFSVERPDGSNFTLKIRSTKLEDSAMYFCASRKDRGDYGYTFGSGTRLTVV.

The rearrangement joins TRBV18 to TRBJ2-3; D may be TRBD2 (6 bases). Trimming stripped 5 bases from V and 3 bases from J, with 9 bases between. The germline CDR1 and CDR2 sequences are KGHSH and LQKENI. This CDR3 spans 13 amino acids. CDR3 DNA sequence: TGTGCCAGCTCAGGGGCGGGGACAGATACGCAGTATTTT. Translated: CASSGAGTDTQYF.

The rearrangement joins TRBV11-2 to TRBJ2-1; 8 bases are a match to TRBD2. The CDR3 contains 15 residues. Germline loops: CDR1 SGHAT, CDR2 FQNNGV. The V segment lost 1 base and the J segment 10 bases; nucleotides outside the gene matches: 9. This CDR3 is CASSLVAGLRQEQFF. The CDR3, as DNA: TGTGCCAGCAGCTTAGTAGCGGGGCTCCGGCAAGAGCAGTTCTTC.

This chain links TRBV28 with TRBJ2-7, with 16 bases aligning to TRBD2. Germline V CDR1 and CDR2: MDHEN, SYDVKM. Trimming cost V 8 bases and J 1 base; bases outside gene matches: 5. The CDR3 has 16 residues. DNA for the CDR3: TGTGCCAGCGGGGGGACTAGCGGGAGGGTATCCTACGAGCAGTACTTC. Amino acid sequence: CASGGTSGRVSYEQYF. Using reference TRBV28 and TRBJ2-7 for the parts outside the CDR3, the full variable domain is DVKVTQSSRYLVKRTGEKVFLECVQDMDHENMFWYRQDPGLGLRLIYFSYDVKMKEKGDIPEGYSVSREKKERFSLILESASTNQTSMYLCASGGTSGRVSYEQYFGPGTRLTVT.

The J gene is TRBJ2-5, the V gene TRBV24-1, with TRBD1 identical over 9 bases. The CDR3 length is 15 residues. Germline V gene sequence: CDR1 KGHDR, CDR2 SFDVKD. J lost 5 bases, V lost 2 bases, and 5 bases had no gene match. The CDR3: CATSDSGTGLETQYF. The CDR3 coding sequence is TGTGCCACCAGTGATTCGGGGACAGGGCTGGAGACCCAGTACTTC.

This rearrangement joins TRBV4-3 to TRBJ2-7, with 9 bases that match TRBD1. Trimming removed 0 bases from V and 6 bases from J; junction bases left unmatched: 6. The germline gives CDR1 LGHNA, CDR2 YSLEER. The CDR3 has 15 amino acids. DNA for the CDR3: TGCGCCAGCAGCCAAGATTGGGGACAGGGCCGCGAGCAGTACTTC. It translates to CASSQDWGQGREQYF.

The rearrangement uses TRBV2 and TRBJ2-4; TRBD1 agrees at 7 bases. This CDR3 contains 15 residues. The germline CDR1 and CDR2 sequences are SNHLY and FYNNEI. With 5 bases clipped from V and 2 bases from J, the junction kept 6 bases outside the gene matches. The CDR3 loop is CASSPLGQSKNIQYF. CDR3 coding DNA: TGTGCCAGCAGTCCGTTGGGACAGTCCAAAAACATTCAGTACTTC.

This chain links TRBV4-3 with TRBJ2-2; 9 bases align to TRBD2. CDR3 length: 16 amino acids. In germline, CDR1 is LGHNA, CDR2 YSLEER. Unmatched junction bases numbered 9, after V lost 3 bases and J lost 7 bases. CDR3 residues: CASSQISGRTGGELFF. The CDR3 nucleotides are TGCGCCAGCAGCCAGATTAGCGGGAGAACCGGCGGGGAGCTGTTTTTT.

The chain employs TRBV5-1 and TRBJ1-4, with a possible D match to TRBD1 (6 bases). This CDR3 is built from 13 residues. The germline CDR1 and CDR2 sequences are SGHRS and YFSETQ. V gave up 1 base and J gave up 13 bases, with 14 bases separating them. CDR3 in DNA: TGCGCCAGCAGCTTGACAGGGCAAGGTCGACTGTTTTTT. Its translation is CASSLTGQGRLFF.

V usage is TRBV6-1 and J usage is TRBJ1-6; maybe TRBD1 (6 bases). V was shortened by 3 bases and J by 9 bases, with 15 bases between the two germline ends. Germline CDR1 reads MNHNS; CDR2 reads SASEGT. The CDR3 contains 15 residues. CDR3 nucleotide sequence: TGTGCCAGCAGTGAGTTCAGGGGCGAAGGTTCACCCCTCCACTTT. Translating gives CASSEFRGEGSPLHF.

Of note for this clone: Other nucleotide sequences in the sample specify the same CDR3. J is TRBJ2-7 and V is TRBV20-1, with a tentative D call TRBD1 (6 bases). Germline V CDR1 and CDR2: DFQATT, SNEGSKA (reference sequence). V was trimmed by 5 bases and J by 2 bases, leaving 7 bases between them. The CDR3 extends over 11 amino acids. CDR3 amino acids: CSARDTYEQYF. CDR3 in DNA: TGCAGTGCTCGGGACACCTACGAGCAGTACTTC.

The chain employs TRBV18 and TRBJ2-7; 7 bases are a match to TRBD1. V lost 2 bases, J lost 2 bases, and 6 bases stayed unmatched. The CDR3 consists of 15 residues. The germline V gene has CDR1 KGHSH and CDR2 LQKENI. The CDR3 nucleotides are TGTGCCAGCTCACCATTGAGGACAGGAACCTACGAGCAGTACTTC. Encoded protein: CASSPLRTGTYEQYF.

CDR3 sequence (DNA): TGTGCCAGCAGCCACCGTGCCCGGACTAGCGGGAGTCGGGAGCAGTACTTC. Protein product: CASSHRARTSGSREQYF. The genes are TRBV12-1 and TRBJ2-7; TRBD2 reflects the table's D call only, with no check against the DNA. TRBV12-1 is marked as a pseudogene. This CDR3 has 17 amino acids.

The rearrangement links TRBV6-2 or TRBV6-3 to TRBJ2-4; D unclear. Germline CDR1 MNHEY, CDR2 SVGEGT. The V and J ends lost 3 bases and 5 bases respectively, with 26 bases between them. CDR3 length: 19 amino acids. The DNA for the CDR3 is TGTGCCAGCAGTTATTCCAGCGTCGGAGCCTCCTTAGTTGAAAACATTCAGTACTTC. This sequence encodes CASSYSSVGASLVENIQYF.

The rearrangement links TRBV5-4 to TRBJ2-2; D ambiguous. The CDR3 is made up of 14 amino acids. CDR1 and CDR2 (germline): SGHNT, YYREEE (reference sequence). V shed 2 bases and J shed 2 bases, with 7 bases lying between them. The CDR3 sequence is CASSFGRNTGELFF. The DNA for the CDR3 is TGTGCCAGCAGCTTTGGGCGCAACACCGGGGAGCTGTTTTTT.

The chain is built from TRBV5-6 and TRBJ2-2; the D is unclear. Trimming took 4 bases from V and 3 from J, leaving 16 bases between them. This CDR3 has 16 residues. Germline V gene sequence: CDR1 SGHDT, CDR2 YYEEEE. This CDR3 reads CASSRMPNRDTGELFF. The CDR3 DNA reads as TGTGCCAGCAGCCGGATGCCTAACCGGGACACCGGGGAGCTGTTTTTT.

The V call is TRBV29-1, the J call TRBJ2-7; the D is unclear. Germline V gene sequence: CDR1 SQVTM, CDR2 ANQGSEA. This CDR3 is 11 amino acids long. V lost 7 bases to trimming and J lost 3 bases, with 10 bases between them. The DNA of the CDR3 is TGCAGCGCGGTCCTTAGCTACGAGCAGTACTTC. Translation gives CSAVLSYEQYF.